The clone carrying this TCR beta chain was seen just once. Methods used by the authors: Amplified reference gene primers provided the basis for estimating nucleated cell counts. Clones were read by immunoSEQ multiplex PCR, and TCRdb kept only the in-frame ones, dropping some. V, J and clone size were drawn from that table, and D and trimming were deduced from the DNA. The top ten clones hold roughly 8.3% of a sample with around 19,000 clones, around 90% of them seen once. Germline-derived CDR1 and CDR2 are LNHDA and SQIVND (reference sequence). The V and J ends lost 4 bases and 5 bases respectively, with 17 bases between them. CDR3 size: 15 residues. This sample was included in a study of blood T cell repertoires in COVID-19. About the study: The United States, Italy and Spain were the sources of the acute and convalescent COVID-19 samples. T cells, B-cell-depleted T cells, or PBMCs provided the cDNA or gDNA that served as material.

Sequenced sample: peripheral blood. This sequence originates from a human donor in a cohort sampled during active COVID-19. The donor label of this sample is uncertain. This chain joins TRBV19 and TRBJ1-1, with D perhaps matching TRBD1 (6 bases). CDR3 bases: TGTGCCAGTAGTAAAGAACGGACAGTCGAAACTGAAGCTTTCTTT. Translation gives CASSKERTVETEAFF.